Included here is one TCR beta chain sequence, with context. What it recognizes is unknown. The sample is drawn from a study of OX40 agonist ivuxolimab in advanced cancers. Study-level findings and limits: Partial responders at 0.1-3.0 mg/kg showed near-lowest clonal expansion.

Data came from immunoSEQ multiplex PCR; TCRdb stores just in-frame clones and leaves some out. In the table there are 50,000 or so clones, about 84% of which are singletons. The CDR3 length is 14 residues. The V gene's germline CDR1 is LNHDA and CDR2 SQIVND (reference sequence). V gave up 3 bases and J gave up 3 bases, with 12 bases separating them. The clonotype comes from an adult with an advanced solid tumor such as melanoma, head and neck, liver or kidney cancer. The source was CD4+ or CD8+ T cells sorted from blood, collected in a trial of the OX40 agonist ivuxolimab. This chain uses TRBV19 with TRBJ2-7; TRBD1 is a possible D gene (5 bases). The CDR3: CASSMNRLDYEQYF. CDR3 coding DNA: TGTGCCAGTAGTATGAACAGGTTAGACTACGAGCAGTACTTC.